Described below is a single TCR beta chain sequence and its context. This clone was counted between two and nine times. No cognate antigen has been identified for it. Base quality data are lacking; no much larger clone is found one base away. At diagnosis, peripheral blood, uninvolved tumor-adjacent lung and tumor were collected and were preserved as a mix of fresh-frozen and FFPE material. Blood samples were analyzed as peripheral blood mononuclear cells for TCR repertoire profiling. The immunoSEQ Assay was used to sequence TCR beta CDR3 regions from DNA. The authors processed their data as follows. T cell density was computed as TCR beta template counts normalized to usable DNA estimated by amplifying housekeeping genes. Richness was estimated using the preseqR package, with extrapolation to 400,000 templates for PBMC samples and to 120,000 templates for tissue samples. Clonality was calculated as one minus Pielou's evenness. Tissue-enriched TCRs were identified through differential abundance testing performed on productive amino-acid clonotypes, with a minimum total count of 5 and an alpha of 0.1. The Jaccard Index and the Morisita Overlap Index were used to measure how much the repertoires overlapped between compartments. GLIPH clustered TCR beta CDR3s with public tetramer-defined viral CDR3s; viral motifs required at least three viral sequences plus V-gene enrichment. TCRdb took over this immuneACCESS table, retaining in-frame rearrangements with V and J assigned. Such tables are incomplete; in checked studies, under half of the missing clones stem from an unresolved V gene, and the remainder is unexplained. From that table come the V and J calls and clone size; the DNA was used to work out D and trimming. This sample has roughly 24,000 clones in its table, and 81% of those were observed once. 8.5% to 10% of the sample is held by the ten biggest clonotypes.

The sample comes from a study of T cells in localized non-small cell lung cancer (TCRdb year 2020). In terms of the full investigation: T cell repertoires of 200 to 250 early-stage NSCLC patients were analyzed, with tumors being compared against uninvolved tumor-adjacent lungs. Of the NSCLC patients, 120 to 150 were male and approximately 110 were female, and the mean age was approximately 66 years. All 250 or so NSCLC patients in the cohort were treatment-naive and had localized lung tumors that were resected.

Overall results and qualifications from the work: Because multi-region sequencing of the tumors was not done, intratumor heterogeneity could not be ruled out. A median of around 57 of the top 100 tumor clones were detected in paired uninvolved adjacent lung, and around 30 of these tumor clones were also found among the top 100 clones of the paired uninvolved adjacent lung. Uninvolved tumor-adjacent lung showed the highest T cell clonality, higher than tumor, which suggests more focused antigenic responses in the uninvolved tumor-adjacent lung. Higher T cell density in blood was associated with longer overall survival, whereas higher clonality in adjacent lung was associated with shorter survival. Since the design was exploratory, TCR variables were selected using unadjusted p-values with no false-discovery rate correction.

CDR1 is given as LNHDA and CDR2 as SQIVND, both from the germline V gene (reference sequence). Trimming leaves V shorter by 5 bases and J shorter by 7 bases, with the junction holding 11 bases beyond the gene matches. Counted from cysteine to phenylalanine, this CDR3 has 16 amino acids. Just CDR3 DNA is preserved here, 48 bases in frame from base 1. This TCR was sampled from a man aged 40-75 years with stage III squamous cell lung carcinoma. The V gene is TRBV19 and the J gene is TRBJ2-7; TRBD2 agrees with 13 junctional bases. Sequenced material: peripheral blood, taken before any cancer treatment. The nucleotide sequence reads as follows: TGTGCCAGTAGTCCGGGGACTAGCGGGGAGTTGGAAGAGCAGTACTTC. Its protein reads: CASSPGTSGELEEQYF.